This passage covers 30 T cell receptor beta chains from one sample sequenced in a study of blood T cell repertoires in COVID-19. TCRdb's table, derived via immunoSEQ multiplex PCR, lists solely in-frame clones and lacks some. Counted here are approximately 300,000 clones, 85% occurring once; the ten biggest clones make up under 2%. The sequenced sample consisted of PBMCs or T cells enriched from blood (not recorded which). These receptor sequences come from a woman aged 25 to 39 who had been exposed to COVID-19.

The CDR3 nucleotides are TGTGCCAGCAGCCAAGACGTAGGGGGGGGAGACCTTGGTACGCAGTATTTT. This sequence encodes CASSQDVGGGDLGTQYF. The gene calls are TRBV3-1 (or the pseudogene TRBV3-2) and TRBJ2-3; the D gene is possibly TRBD2 (7 bases). The CDR3 spans 17 residues. Germline CDR1 and CDR2: LGHDT and YNNKEL (reference sequence). Trimming pared 0 bases from V and 8 bases from J, leaving 21 bases between.

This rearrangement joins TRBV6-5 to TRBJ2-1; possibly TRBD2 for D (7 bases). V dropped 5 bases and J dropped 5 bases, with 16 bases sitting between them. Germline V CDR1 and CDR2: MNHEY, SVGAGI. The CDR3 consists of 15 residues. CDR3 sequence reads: CASSQRGGGNNEQFF. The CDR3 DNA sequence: TGTGCCAGCAGTCAAAGGGGGGGAGGGAACAATGAGCAGTTCTTC.

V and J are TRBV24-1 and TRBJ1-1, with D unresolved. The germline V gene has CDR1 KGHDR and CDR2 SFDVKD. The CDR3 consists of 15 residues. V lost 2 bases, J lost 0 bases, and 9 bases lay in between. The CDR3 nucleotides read TGTGCCACCAGTGATTCAAGTGGGCTGAACACTGAAGCTTTCTTT. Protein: CATSDSSGLNTEAFF.

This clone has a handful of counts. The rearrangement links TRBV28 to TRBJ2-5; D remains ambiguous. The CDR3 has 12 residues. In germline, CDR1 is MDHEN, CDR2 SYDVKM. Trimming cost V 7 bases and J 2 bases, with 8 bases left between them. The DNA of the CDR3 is TGTGCCAGCAAACCCGGGCAAGAGACCCAGTACTTC. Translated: CASKPGQETQYF. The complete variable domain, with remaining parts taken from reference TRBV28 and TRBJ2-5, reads DVKVTQSSRYLVKRTGEKVFLECVQDMDHENMFWYRQDPGLGLRLIYFSYDVKMKEKGDIPEGYSVSREKKERFSLILESASTNQTSMYLCASKPGQETQYFGPGTRLLVL.

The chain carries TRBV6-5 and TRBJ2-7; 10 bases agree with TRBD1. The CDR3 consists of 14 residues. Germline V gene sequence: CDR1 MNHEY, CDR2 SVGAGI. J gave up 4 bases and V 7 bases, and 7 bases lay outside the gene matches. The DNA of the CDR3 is TGTGCCAGCAAACCCGGGACAGGGGAGTACGAGCAGTACTTC. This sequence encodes CASKPGTGEYEQYF.

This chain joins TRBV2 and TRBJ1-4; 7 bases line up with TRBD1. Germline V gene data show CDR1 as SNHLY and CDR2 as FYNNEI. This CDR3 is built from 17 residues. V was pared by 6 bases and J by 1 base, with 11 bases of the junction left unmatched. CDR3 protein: CASRTGTALGTNEKLFF. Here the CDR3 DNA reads TGTGCCAGCAGGACCGGGACAGCCCTGGGAACTAATGAAAAACTGTTTTTT. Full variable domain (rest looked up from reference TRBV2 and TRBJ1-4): EPEVTQTPSHQVTQMGQEVILRCVPISNHLYFYWYRQILGQKVEFLVSFYNNEISEKSEIFDDQFSVERPDGSNFTLKIRSTKLEDSAMYFCASRTGTALGTNEKLFFGSGTQLSVL.

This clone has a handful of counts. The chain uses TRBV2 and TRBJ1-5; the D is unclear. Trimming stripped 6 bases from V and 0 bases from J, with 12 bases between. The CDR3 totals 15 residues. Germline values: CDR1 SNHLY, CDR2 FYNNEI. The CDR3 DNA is TGTGCCAGCAGGGCCAGTTCCGTTAGCAATCAGCCCCAGCATTTT. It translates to CASRASSVSNQPQHF.

CDR3 nucleotides: TGCGCCAGCAGCCCAGGGGCCTATAGCGGGGGCAATGAGCAGTTCTTC. This gives the protein CASSPGAYSGGNEQFF. The chain combines TRBV4-3 with TRBJ2-1, with 9 bases matching TRBD2. CDR1 and CDR2 from the germline V gene are LGHNA and YSLEER. J gave up 6 bases and V 4 bases, and 10 bases lay outside the gene matches. The CDR3 is 16 amino acids.

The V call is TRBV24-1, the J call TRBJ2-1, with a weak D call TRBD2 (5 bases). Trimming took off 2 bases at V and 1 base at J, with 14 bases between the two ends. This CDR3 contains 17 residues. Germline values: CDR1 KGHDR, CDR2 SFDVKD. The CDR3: CATSDSIGGGSYNEQFF. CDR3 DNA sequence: TGTGCCACCAGTGATTCGATCGGAGGTGGATCCTACAATGAGCAGTTCTTC.

CDR3 nucleotides: TGTGCCAGCAGCCCCCAGGGGGGAGTAAGTCCCCTCCACTTT. It is translated as CASSPQGGVSPLHF. V usage is TRBV3-1 (or the pseudogene TRBV3-2) and J usage is TRBJ1-6; 7 bases line up with TRBD1. CDR3 length: 14 amino acids. Germline V CDR1 and CDR2: LGHDT, YNNKEL (reference sequence). The junction had 10 bases not matched to a gene; V was cut back by 4 bases and J by 13 bases.

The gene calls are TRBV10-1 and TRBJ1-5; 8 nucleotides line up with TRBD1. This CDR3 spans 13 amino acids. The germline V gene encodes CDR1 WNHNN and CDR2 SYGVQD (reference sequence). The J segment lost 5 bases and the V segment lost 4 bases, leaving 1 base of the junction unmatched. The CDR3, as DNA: TGCGCCAGCAGTGCAGGGGGCGATCAGCCCCAGCATTTT. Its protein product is CASSAGGDQPQHF.

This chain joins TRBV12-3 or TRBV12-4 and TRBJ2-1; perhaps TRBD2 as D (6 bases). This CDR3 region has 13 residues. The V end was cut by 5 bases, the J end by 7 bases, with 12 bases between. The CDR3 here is CASSRDWGNEQFF. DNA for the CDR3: TGTGCCAGCAGTAGGGACTGGGGGAATGAGCAGTTCTTC.

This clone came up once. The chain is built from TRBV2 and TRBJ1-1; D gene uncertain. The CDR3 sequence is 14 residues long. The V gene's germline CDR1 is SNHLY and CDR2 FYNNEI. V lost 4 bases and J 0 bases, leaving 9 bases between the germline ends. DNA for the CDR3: TGTGCCAGCAGTGTTTGGGCTATGAACACTGAAGCTTTCTTT. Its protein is CASSVWAMNTEAFF. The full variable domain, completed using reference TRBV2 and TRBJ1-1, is EPEVTQTPSHQVTQMGQEVILRCVPISNHLYFYWYRQILGQKVEFLVSFYNNEISEKSEIFDDQFSVERPDGSNFTLKIRSTKLEDSAMYFCASSVWAMNTEAFFGQGTRLTVV.

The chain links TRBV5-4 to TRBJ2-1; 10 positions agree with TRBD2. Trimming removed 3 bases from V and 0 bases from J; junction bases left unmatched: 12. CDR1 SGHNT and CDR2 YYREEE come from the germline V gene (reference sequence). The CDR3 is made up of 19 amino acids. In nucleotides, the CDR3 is TGTGCCAGCAGCTCAAGTCCCGGGACTAGCGCAAGCTCCTACAATGAGCAGTTCTTC. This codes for CASSSSPGTSASSYNEQFF.

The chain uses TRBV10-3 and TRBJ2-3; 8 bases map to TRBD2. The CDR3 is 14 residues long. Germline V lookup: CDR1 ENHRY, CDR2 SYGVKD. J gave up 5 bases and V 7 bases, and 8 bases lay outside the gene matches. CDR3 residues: CAITGTRGEDTQYF. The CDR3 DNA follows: TGTGCCATCACCGGGACTAGAGGAGAAGATACGCAGTATTTT.

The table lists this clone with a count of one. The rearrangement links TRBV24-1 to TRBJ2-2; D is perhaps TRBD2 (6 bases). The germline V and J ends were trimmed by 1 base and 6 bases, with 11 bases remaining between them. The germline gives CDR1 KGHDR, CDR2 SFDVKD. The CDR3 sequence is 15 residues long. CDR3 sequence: CATSDLRGGAGELFF. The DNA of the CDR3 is TGTGCCACCAGTGATTTACGCGGAGGGGCCGGGGAGCTGTTTTTT.

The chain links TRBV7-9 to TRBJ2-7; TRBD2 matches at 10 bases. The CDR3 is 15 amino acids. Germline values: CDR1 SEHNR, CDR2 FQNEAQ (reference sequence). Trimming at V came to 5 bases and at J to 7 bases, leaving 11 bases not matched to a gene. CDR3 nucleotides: TGTGCCAGCAGCCCAGCCCCTAGCGGGAGTGGTGAGCAGTACTTC. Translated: CASSPAPSGSGEQYF.

This CDR3 reads CASSNDRNYGYTF. The CDR3 nucleotides read TGTGCCAGCAGTAATGACAGAAACTATGGCTACACCTTC. The chain employs TRBV5-4 and TRBJ1-2; the D gene is possibly TRBD1 (5 bases). The V gene lost 5 bases and the J gene lost 2 bases, with 10 bases spanning the gap. CDR1 SGHNT and CDR2 YYREEE come from the germline V gene (reference sequence). This CDR3 is built from 13 residues.

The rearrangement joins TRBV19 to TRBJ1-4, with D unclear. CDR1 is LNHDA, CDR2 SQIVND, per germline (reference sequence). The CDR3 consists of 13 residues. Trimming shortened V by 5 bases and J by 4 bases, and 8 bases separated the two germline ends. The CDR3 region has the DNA TGTGCCAGTAGTGGAACAGATAATGAAAAACTGTTTTTT. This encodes CASSGTDNEKLFF. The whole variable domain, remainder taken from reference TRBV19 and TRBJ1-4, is DGGITQSPKYLFRKEGQNVTLSCEQNLNHDAMYWYRQDPGQGLRLIYYSQIVNDFQKGDIAEGYSVSREKKESFPLTVTSAQKNPTAFYLCASSGTDNEKLFFGSGTQLSVL.

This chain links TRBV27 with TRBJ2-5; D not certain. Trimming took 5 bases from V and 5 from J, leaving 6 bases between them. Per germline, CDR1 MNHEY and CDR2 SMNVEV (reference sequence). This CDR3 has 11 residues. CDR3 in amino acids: CASSDGETQYF. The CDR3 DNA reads TGTGCCAGCAGTGACGGGGAGACCCAGTACTTC.

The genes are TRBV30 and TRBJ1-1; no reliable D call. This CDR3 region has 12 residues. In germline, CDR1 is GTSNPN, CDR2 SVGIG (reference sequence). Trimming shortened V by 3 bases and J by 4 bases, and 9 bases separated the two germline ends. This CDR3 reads CAWRRGGTEAFF. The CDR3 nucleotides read TGTGCCTGGAGAAGAGGAGGCACTGAAGCTTTCTTT.

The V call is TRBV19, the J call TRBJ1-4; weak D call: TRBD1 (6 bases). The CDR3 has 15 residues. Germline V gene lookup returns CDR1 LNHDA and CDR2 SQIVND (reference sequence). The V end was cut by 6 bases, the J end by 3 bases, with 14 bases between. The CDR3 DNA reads TGTGCCAGTAGCCCTTCGGGGGGCCCTAATGAAAAACTGTTTTTT. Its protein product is CASSPSGGPNEKLFF.

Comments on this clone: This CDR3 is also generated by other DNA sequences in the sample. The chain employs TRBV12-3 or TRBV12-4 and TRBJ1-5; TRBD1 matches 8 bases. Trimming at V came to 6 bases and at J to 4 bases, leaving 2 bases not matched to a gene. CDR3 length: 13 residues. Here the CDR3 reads CASRRQGNQPQHF. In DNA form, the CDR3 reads TGTGCCAGCAGACGACAGGGGAATCAGCCCCAGCATTTT.

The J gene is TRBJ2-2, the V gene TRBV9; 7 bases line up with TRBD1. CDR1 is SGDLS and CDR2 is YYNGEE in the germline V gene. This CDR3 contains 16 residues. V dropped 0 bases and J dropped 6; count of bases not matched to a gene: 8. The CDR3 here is CASSVGFQGDSGELFF. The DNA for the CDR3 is TGTGCCAGCAGCGTAGGGTTCCAGGGGGATTCCGGGGAGCTGTTTTTT.

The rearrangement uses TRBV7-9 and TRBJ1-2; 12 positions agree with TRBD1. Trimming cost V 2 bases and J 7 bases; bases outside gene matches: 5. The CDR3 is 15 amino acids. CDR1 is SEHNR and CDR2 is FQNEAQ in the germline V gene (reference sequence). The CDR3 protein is CASSLLGTGGRGYTF. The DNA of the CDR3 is TGTGCCAGCAGCTTATTAGGGACAGGGGGCCGTGGCTACACCTTC.

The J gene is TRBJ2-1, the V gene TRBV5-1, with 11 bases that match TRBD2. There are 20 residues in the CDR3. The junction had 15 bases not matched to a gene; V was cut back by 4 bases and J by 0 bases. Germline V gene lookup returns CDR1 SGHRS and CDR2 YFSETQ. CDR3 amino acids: CASSRPGLAGGGGSYNEQFF. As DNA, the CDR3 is TGCGCCAGCAGCAGACCGGGTCTAGCGGGAGGAGGAGGCTCCTACAATGAGCAGTTCTTC.

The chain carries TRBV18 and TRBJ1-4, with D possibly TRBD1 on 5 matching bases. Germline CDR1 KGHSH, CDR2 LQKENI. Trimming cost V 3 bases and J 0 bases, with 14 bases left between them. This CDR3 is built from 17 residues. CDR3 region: CASSPAGGTSTNEKLFF. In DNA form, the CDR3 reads TGTGCCAGCTCACCCGCGGGAGGGACCTCAACTAATGAAAAACTGTTTTTT. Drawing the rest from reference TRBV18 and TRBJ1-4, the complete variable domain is NAGVMQNPRHLVRRRGQEARLRCSPMKGHSHVYWYRQLPEEGLKFMVYLQKENIIDESGMPKERFSAEFPKEGPSILRIQQVVRGDSAAYFCASSPAGGTSTNEKLFFGSGTQLSVL.

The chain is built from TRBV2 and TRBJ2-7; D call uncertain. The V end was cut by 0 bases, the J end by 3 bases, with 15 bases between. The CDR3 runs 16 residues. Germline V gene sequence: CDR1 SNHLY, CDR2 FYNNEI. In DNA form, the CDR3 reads TGTGCCAGCAGTGAAGCAGTCTGGCGGAGCAGCTACGAGCAGTACTTC. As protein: CASSEAVWRSSYEQYF.

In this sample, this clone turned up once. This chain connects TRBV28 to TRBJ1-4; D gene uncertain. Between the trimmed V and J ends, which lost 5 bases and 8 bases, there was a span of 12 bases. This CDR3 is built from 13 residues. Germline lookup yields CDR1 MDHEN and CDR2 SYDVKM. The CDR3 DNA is TGTGCCAGCAGTCCCCCCGGGTGGGAAAAACTGTTTTTT. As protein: CASSPPGWEKLFF.

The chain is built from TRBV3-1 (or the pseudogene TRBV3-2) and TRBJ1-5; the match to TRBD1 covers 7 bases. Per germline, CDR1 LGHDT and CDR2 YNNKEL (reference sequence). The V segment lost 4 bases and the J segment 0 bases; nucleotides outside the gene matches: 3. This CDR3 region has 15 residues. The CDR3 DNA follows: TGTGCCAGCAGCCGAGGGACAGCTAGCAATCAGCCCCAGCATTTT. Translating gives CASSRGTASNQPQHF.